Following are 15 T cell receptor beta chains from one sample sequenced in a study of patients and donors after allogeneic stem cell transplantation. MiXCR, run by TCRdb on the RT-PCR reads, gives a single entry per CDR3 protein. The sample yields 900,000 to 1,000,000 distinct CDR3 sequences, approximately 19% seen once. The specimen sequenced was blood, either unsorted or a sorted T cell fraction (not recorded which). These receptors were collected from a human donor who was either an allogeneic HSCT recipient or a stem cell or donor lymphocyte infusion donor (not recorded which). It is not recorded whose cells these are; they may come from a transplant donor.

The chain carries TRBV11-2 and TRBJ2-1; D gene ambiguous. The length of the CDR3 is 14 residues. Trimming shortened V by 7 bases and J by 7 bases, and 17 bases separated the two germline ends. Germline V gene sequence: CDR1 SGHAT, CDR2 FQNNGV. The CDR3 loop reads CASNLKGFSNEQFF. The CDR3 DNA follows: TGTGCCAGCAACCTCAAAGGGTTCTCGAATGAGCAGTTCTTC.

This clonotype has only a few counts. At one end the junction does not follow the germline gene, possibly because of a read error. This sequence joins TRBV12-3 or TRBV12-4 and TRBJ2-2; 11 nucleotides line up with TRBD2. The CDR3 is 16 residues long. The CDR3 coding sequence is TGTGCCAGCAGATTAGCGGGAGGGCCAGGGACCGGGGAGCTGTTTTTT. Protein product: CASRLAGGPGTGELFF.

The chain employs TRBV15 and TRBJ1-4; 7 bases agree with TRBD1. There are 16 residues in the CDR3. Germline CDR1 is LNHNV and CDR2 is YYDKDF (reference sequence). V trimming: 5 bases; J trimming: 0 bases; junction bases outside the gene matches: 6. The CDR3 coding sequence is TGTGCCACCAGCTTGGGACAGAGTGCAACTAATGAAAAACTGTTTTTT. This sequence encodes CATSLGQSATNEKLFF.

This chain connects TRBV7-6 to TRBJ1-1; TRBD1 matches 7 bases. The CDR3 runs to 15 residues. J lost 1 base, V lost 1 base, and 3 bases had no gene match. CDR1 is SGHVS and CDR2 is FNYEAQ in the germline V gene. The CDR3 region has the DNA TGTGCCAGCAGCTTAGTACAGGGGAAGAACACTGAAGCTTTCTTT. Its translation: CASSLVQGKNTEAFF.

This clonotype was seen a handful of times. The chain links TRBV5-1 to TRBJ1-3, with TRBD1 as a possible D gene (5 bases). The CDR3 has 16 residues. In germline, CDR1 is SGHRS, CDR2 YFSETQ. The V end was cut by 1 base, the J end by 3 bases, with 14 bases between. In DNA, the CDR3 is TGCGCCAGCAGCTTGCGAGGGGCGTCCGGTGGAAACACCATATATTTT. It specifies CASSLRGASGGNTIYF. Using reference TRBV5-1 and TRBJ1-3 for the parts outside the CDR3, the full variable domain is KAGVTQTPRYLIKTRGQQVTLSCSPISGHRSVSWYQQTPGQGLQFLFEYFSETQRNKGNFPGRFSGRQFSNSRSEMNVSTLELGDSALYLCASSLRGASGGNTIYFGEGSWLTVV.

DNA of the CDR3: TGTGCCAGCAGCTTAAGGGGGACACCTACCGGGGAGCTGTTTTTT. Encoded protein: CASSLRGTPTGELFF. The chain links TRBV7-3 to TRBJ2-2; tentatively, D is TRBD1 (6 bases). The CDR3 has 15 residues. Trimming left V 1 base short and J 5 bases short, with 11 bases between. CDR1 and CDR2 from the germline V gene are SGHTA and FQGTGA.

This clonotype appeared a few times. The V and J genes are TRBV7-2 and TRBJ2-3, with 9 bases matching TRBD2. Germline values: CDR1 SGHTA, CDR2 FQGNSA. V shed 2 bases and J 6 bases; nucleotides not matched to a gene: 6. This CDR3 spans 15 amino acids. The DNA for the CDR3 is TGTGCCAGCAGCTTATTCGAGCGGGGGGCCGATACGCAGTATTTT. Its translation is CASSLFERGADTQYF.

The chain employs TRBV20-1 and TRBJ2-3, with 10 bases matching TRBD2. CDR1 and CDR2 (germline): DFQATT, SNEGSKA (reference sequence). The CDR3 extends over 14 amino acids. The V gene end was trimmed by 4 bases and the J gene end by 1 base; junction bases not matched to a gene: 2. The CDR3 here is CSATGLAGTDTQYF. The CDR3 region has the DNA TGCAGTGCTACTGGACTAGCGGGCACAGATACGCAGTATTTT.

This clonotype came up a few times. V is TRBV5-1 and J is TRBJ1-1; TRBD1 might be the D (6 bases). V dropped 0 bases and J dropped 3 bases, with 9 bases sitting between them. The CDR3 runs 14 residues. Germline CDR1 reads SGHRS; CDR2 reads YFSETQ. The CDR3 loop is CASSLDQGYTEAFF. In nucleotides, the CDR3 is TGCGCCAGCAGCTTGGACCAGGGGTACACTGAAGCTTTCTTT. The full variable domain, its missing parts supplied by reference TRBV5-1 and TRBJ1-1, is KAGVTQTPRYLIKTRGQQVTLSCSPISGHRSVSWYQQTPGQGLQFLFEYFSETQRNKGNFPGRFSGRQFSNSRSEMNVSTLELGDSALYLCASSLDQGYTEAFFGQGTRLTVV.

This clonotype was recorded at least ten times. The chain recombines TRBV5-1 with TRBJ1-2; a possible D gene is TRBD1 (6 bases). Germline CDR1 is SGHRS and CDR2 is YFSETQ. The length of the CDR3 is 13 residues. Trimming shortened V by 4 bases and J by 4 bases, and 11 bases separated the two germline ends. CDR3 coding DNA: TGCGCCAGCAGCCCAGGACAGCTCTATGGCTACACCTTC. It is translated as CASSPGQLYGYTF.

The chain carries TRBV20-1 and TRBJ2-1; 9 bases agree with TRBD2. Germline-derived CDR1 and CDR2 are DFQATT and SNEGSKA (reference sequence). This CDR3 comprises 14 residues. Trimming at V came to 6 bases and at J to 8 bases, leaving 11 bases not matched to a gene. The CDR3 coding sequence is TGCAGTGCGGAGTCCGGGACTAGCTCCCATGAGCAGTTCTTC. Translated: CSAESGTSSHEQFF.

The sample holds a few counts of this clonotype. The V gene is TRBV12-3 or TRBV12-4, the J gene TRBJ1-2, with a tentative D call TRBD1 (6 bases). Trimming removed 3 bases from V and 6 bases from J, with 14 bases in between. There are 14 residues in the CDR3. CDR3 sequence reads: CASSFGRDNHGYTF. DNA of the CDR3: TGTGCCAGCAGTTTCGGCAGGGACAATCATGGCTACACCTTC.

The rearrangement links TRBV29-1 to TRBJ1-2; D remains ambiguous. From germline, CDR1 is SQVTM and CDR2 ANQGSEA. This CDR3 has 17 amino acids. V lost 2 bases and J lost 5, with 24 bases in between. The CDR3 sequence is CSVELSTPTETDYGYTF. In DNA form, the CDR3 reads TGCAGCGTTGAACTGTCCACCCCTACAGAGACGGATTATGGCTACACCTTC. Combining the CDR3 with reference TRBV29-1 and TRBJ1-2 gives the whole variable domain SAVISQKPSRDICQRGTSLTIQCQVDSQVTMMFWYRQQPGQSLTLIATANQGSEATYESGFVIDKFPISRPNLTFSTLTVSNMSPEDSSIYLCSVELSTPTETDYGYTFGSGTRLTVV.

In its sample, this clonotype was seen many times. V usage is TRBV12-3 or TRBV12-4 and J usage is TRBJ2-2; D might be TRBD2 (8 bases). V lost 6 bases to trimming and J lost 6 bases, with 20 bases between them. CDR3 size: 16 residues. This CDR3 reads CASRRGDSSFPGELFF. The CDR3 DNA reads as TGTGCCAGCAGGCGGGGGGACAGTTCTTTCCCCGGGGAGCTGTTTTTT.

The chain joins TRBV6-1 to TRBJ2-1, with unresolved D. The CDR3 sequence is 15 residues long. Trimming took off 2 bases at V and 0 bases at J, with 8 bases between the two ends. Germline CDR1 is MNHNS and CDR2 is SASEGT. The CDR3 DNA sequence: TGTGCCAGCAGTGAATCTACCGGCTCCTACAATGAGCAGTTCTTC. Protein product: CASSESTGSYNEQFF.